Shown below are 20 T cell receptor beta chains from a single sample sequenced in a study of cytomegalovirus exposure and HLA in healthy donors. It was with 60 Vbeta and 13 Jbeta primers that the PCR ran. TCRdb's copy holds only in-frame clones and misses some; the assay was immunoSEQ multiplex PCR. The sample holds about 140,000 clones, roughly four fifths seen once. The sequencing sample was made of PBMCs. The receptors stem from a woman aged 45 to 65 in good health and CMV-seropositive.

The chain links TRBV28 to TRBJ2-6; TRBD2 agrees at 10 bases. J gave up 3 bases and V 5 bases, and 7 bases lay outside the gene matches. The CDR3 spans 17 residues. Looked up from germline, CDR1 is MDHEN and CDR2 is SYDVKM. CDR3 region: CASSPPGLASGANVLTF. DNA of the CDR3: TGTGCCAGCAGTCCCCCGGGACTAGCGAGTGGGGCCAACGTCCTGACTTTC.

The chain recombines TRBV18 with TRBJ2-1, with D hard to call. This CDR3 has 13 amino acids. V lost 2 bases and J lost 4, with 6 bases in between. Germline V gene sequence: CDR1 KGHSH, CDR2 LQKENI. Here the CDR3 reads CASSPADYNEQFF. The DNA of the CDR3 is TGTGCCAGCTCACCAGCAGATTACAATGAGCAGTTCTTC. Complete variable domain (other parts from reference TRBV18 and TRBJ2-1): NAGVMQNPRHLVRRRGQEARLRCSPMKGHSHVYWYRQLPEEGLKFMVYLQKENIIDESGMPKERFSAEFPKEGPSILRIQQVVRGDSAAYFCASSPADYNEQFFGPGTRLTVL.

This sequence joins TRBV19 and TRBJ1-2; 8 bases agree with TRBD1. Germline V gene sequence: CDR1 LNHDA, CDR2 SQIVND (reference sequence). The V segment lost 6 bases and the J segment 8 bases; nucleotides outside the gene matches: 2. The CDR3 loop spans 11 amino acids. CDR3 residues: CASRTGVGYTF. The CDR3 DNA is TGTGCCAGTAGGACAGGGGTCGGCTACACCTTC.

The rearrangement links TRBV2 to TRBJ2-7; D perhaps matches TRBD2 (5 bases). V lost 6 bases and J 3 bases, leaving 9 bases between the germline ends. The CDR3 is 12 residues long. Looked up from germline, CDR1 is SNHLY and CDR2 is FYNNEI. CDR3 nucleotide sequence: TGTGCCAGCAGCCCCGGGATCTACGAGCAGTACTTC. Translated: CASSPGIYEQYF.

This rearrangement joins TRBV6-5 to TRBJ2-7; D may be TRBD1 (6 bases). Germline CDR1 and CDR2: MNHEY and SVGAGI. This CDR3 has 13 residues. V lost 1 base, J lost 5 bases, and 9 bases lay in between. CDR3 loop: CASSYFTGNEQYF. The CDR3 DNA follows: TGTGCCAGCAGTTACTTTACAGGGAACGAGCAGTACTTC.

This clone was seen only a few times. CDR3: CASRMTMNTEAFF. In DNA form, the CDR3 reads TGTGCCAGCAGGATGACAATGAACACTGAAGCTTTCTTT. This chain connects TRBV11-2 to TRBJ1-1; no firm D call. Germline-derived CDR1 and CDR2 are SGHAT and FQNNGV. The V end was cut by 6 bases, the J end by 0 bases, with 8 bases between. The CDR3 is 13 amino acids. The full variable domain, with the rest looked up from reference TRBV11-2 and TRBJ1-1, is EAGVAQSPRYKIIEKRQSVAFWCNPISGHATLYWYQQILGQGPKLLIQFQNNGVVDDSQLPKDRFSAERLKGVDSTLKIQPAKLEDSAVYLCASRMTMNTEAFFGQGTRLTVV.

The rearrangement uses TRBV19 and TRBJ1-5; the D gene is possibly TRBD1 (6 bases). CDR3 length: 16 residues. V gave up 7 bases and J gave up 3 bases, with 19 bases separating them. Germline V CDR1 and CDR2: LNHDA, SQIVND (reference sequence). The CDR3 reads CASTSGTRAVNQPQHF. CDR3 DNA sequence: TGTGCCAGTACCTCCGGGACAAGGGCTGTCAATCAGCCCCAGCATTTT.

This clone was found once. This rearrangement joins TRBV19 to TRBJ1-2, with TRBD1 identical over 7 bases. The CDR3 covers 13 residues. V shed 7 bases, J shed 5 bases, and the junction held 7 bases outside the gene matches. The germline V gene encodes CDR1 LNHDA and CDR2 SQIVND (reference sequence). The CDR3 loop is CASTDPRGYGYTF. In DNA, the CDR3 is TGTGCCAGTACAGACCCCAGGGGGTATGGCTACACCTTC.

The rearrangement links TRBV5-1 to TRBJ1-2, with 8 positions matching TRBD1. There are 15 residues in the CDR3. Germline CDR1 and CDR2: SGHRS and YFSETQ. The V gene end was trimmed by 0 bases and the J gene end by 4 bases; junction bases not matched to a gene: 5. The CDR3 region has the DNA TGCGCCAGCAGCTTGGTATCAGGGGGCGCCTATGGCTACACCTTC. Its translation: CASSLVSGGAYGYTF.

The chain combines TRBV6-5 with TRBJ1-2, with 7 bases aligning to TRBD1. The CDR3 is 12 residues long. Per the germline V gene, CDR1 is MNHEY and CDR2 is SVGAGI. V dropped 6 bases and J dropped 8; count of bases not matched to a gene: 6. The CDR3, as DNA: TGTGCCAGCAGCCCGACAGGGCTCGGCTACACCTTC. Amino acids: CASSPTGLGYTF.

The gene calls are TRBV30 and TRBJ2-7, with 10 bases matching TRBD2. After removal of 2 bases from V and 4 bases from J, the junction contained 8 bases not matched to a gene. The CDR3 is 15 amino acids. Per the germline V gene, CDR1 is GTSNPN and CDR2 is SVGIG (reference sequence). CDR3 in DNA: TGTGCCTGGAGTAAAGCGACTAGCGGGCAATACGAGCAGTACTTC. It codes for CAWSKATSGQYEQYF.

The sample holds one count of this clone. The rearrangement uses TRBV12-1 and TRBJ1-1; the table gives TRBD1 as D, unverified against the DNA. TRBV12-1 is deemed a pseudogene. This CDR3 has 16 residues. The CDR3 region is CASSAMGLPLNTEAFF. CDR3 nucleotide sequence: TGTGCCAGCAGCGCAATGGGGCTCCCCTTGAACACTGAAGCTTTCTTT.

This sequence joins TRBV5-1 and TRBJ2-2, with D tentatively TRBD1 (6 bases). Trimming removed 4 bases at V and 1 base at J, with 8 bases between. Germline-derived CDR1 and CDR2 are SGHRS and YFSETQ. The length of the CDR3 is 14 residues. The CDR3, as DNA: TGCGCCAGCAGCCCGGGACAGAACACCGGGGAGCTGTTTTTT. Translation gives CASSPGQNTGELFF.

The chain joins TRBV7-3 to TRBJ2-3; TRBD1 agrees at 8 bases. From germline, CDR1 is SGHTA and CDR2 FQGTGA. The CDR3 spans 14 residues. V gave up 6 bases and J gave up 4 bases; unmatched junction bases: 6. The CDR3 DNA follows: TGTGCCAGCAGTTTCACAGGGGGAGCAGATACGCAGTATTTT. Its protein product is CASSFTGGADTQYF.

This sequence joins TRBV30 and TRBJ2-2; possible D gene TRBD2, 5 bases. The length of the CDR3 is 16 residues. Germline CDR1 reads GTSNPN; CDR2 reads SVGIG (reference sequence). Trimming left V 0 bases short and J 4 bases short, with 15 bases between. The CDR3 here is CAWSVNRGSSTGELFF. DNA for the CDR3: TGTGCCTGGAGTGTAAATCGGGGATCGAGCACCGGGGAGCTGTTTTTT.

The chain uses TRBV4-3 and TRBJ2-1; D gene uncertain. V dropped 4 bases and J dropped 0 bases, with 10 bases sitting between them. This CDR3 region has 15 residues. Germline V lookup: CDR1 LGHNA, CDR2 YSLEER. CDR3 sequence reads: CASSRLYSSYNEQFF. The CDR3 DNA reads as TGCGCCAGCAGCCGCCTATATAGCTCCTACAATGAGCAGTTCTTC.

The rearrangement links TRBV6-5 to TRBJ1-3; no reliable D call. In germline, CDR1 is MNHEY, CDR2 SVGAGI. Trimming stripped 6 bases from V and 0 bases from J, with 9 bases between. CDR3 length equals 14 residues. In DNA form, the CDR3 reads TGTGCCAGCAGACTGACTTACTCTGGAAACACCATATATTTT. Its protein product is CASRLTYSGNTIYF.

This rearrangement joins TRBV19 to TRBJ2-7; 8 bases fit TRBD2. With 6 bases clipped from V and 1 base from J, the junction kept 8 bases outside the gene matches. This CDR3 has 15 residues. The germline CDR1 and CDR2 sequences are LNHDA and SQIVND (reference sequence). CDR3: CASRRRAGESYEQYF. CDR3 DNA: TGTGCCAGTAGACGACGAGCGGGAGAGTCCTACGAGCAGTACTTC.

The genes are TRBV11-2 and TRBJ2-1; a weak D match, TRBD1 (7 bases). The CDR3 loop spans 17 amino acids. Germline V gives CDR1 SGHAT, CDR2 FQNNGV. Trimming removed 5 bases from V and 3 bases from J, with 20 bases in between. CDR3 amino acids: CASSKFRSRDSYNEQFF. CDR3 DNA: TGTGCCAGCAGCAAGTTTAGGTCGCGGGACAGCTACAATGAGCAGTTCTTC.

Regarding this clone: Sequence at one end of the junction differs from germline and may be a read error. This rearrangement joins TRBV7-9 to TRBJ2-1; TRBD1 agrees at 8 bases. The CDR3 loop spans 16 amino acids. The germline CDR1 and CDR2 sequences are SEHNR and FQNEAQ (reference sequence). CDR3 in amino acids: CSSSSTGDLGYNEQFF. The DNA for the CDR3 is TGTTCCAGCAGCTCGACAGGGGACCTTGGATACAATGAGCAGTTCTTC.